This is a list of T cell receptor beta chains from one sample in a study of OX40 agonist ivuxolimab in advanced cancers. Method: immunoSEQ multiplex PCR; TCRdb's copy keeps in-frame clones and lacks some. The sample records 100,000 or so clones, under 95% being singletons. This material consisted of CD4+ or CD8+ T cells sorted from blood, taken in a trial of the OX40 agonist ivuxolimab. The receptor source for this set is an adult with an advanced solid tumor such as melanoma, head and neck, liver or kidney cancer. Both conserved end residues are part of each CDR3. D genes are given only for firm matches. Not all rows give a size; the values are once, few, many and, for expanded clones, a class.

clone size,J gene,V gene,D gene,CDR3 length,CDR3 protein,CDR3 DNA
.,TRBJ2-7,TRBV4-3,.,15,CASSSRLGGVYEQYF,TGCGCCAGCAGCTCCCGATTAGGGGGGGTCTACGAGCAGTACTTC
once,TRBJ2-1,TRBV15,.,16,CATSRGLQSSYNEQFF,TGTGCCACCAGCAGAGGACTTCAGAGCTCCTACAATGAGCAGTTCTTC
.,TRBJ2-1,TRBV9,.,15,CASSVVETPYNEQFF,TGTGCCAGCAGCGTGGTAGAGACCCCCTACAATGAGCAGTTCTTC
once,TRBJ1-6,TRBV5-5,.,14,CASSLGGAGSPLHF,TGTGCCAGCAGCTTGGGGGGGGCAGGCTCACCCCTCCACTTT
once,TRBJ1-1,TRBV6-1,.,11,CASWPQGRAFF,TGTGCCAGCTGGCCACAGGGTAGGGCTTTCTTT
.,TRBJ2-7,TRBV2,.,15,CASSAQAATSYEQYF,TGTGCCAGCAGTGCCCAAGCGGCTACTTCCTACGAGCAGTACTTC
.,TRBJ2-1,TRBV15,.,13,CATSRASYNEQFF,TGTGCCACCAGCAGAGCAAGCTACAATGAGCAGTTCTTC
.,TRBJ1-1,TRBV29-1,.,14,CSVAFTGKNTEAFF,TGCAGCGTTGCGTTCACAGGGAAGAACACTGAAGCTTTCTTT
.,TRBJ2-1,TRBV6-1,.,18,CASSEGSRRAVLYNEQFF,TGTGCCAGCAGTGAAGGATCAAGGAGGGCAGTTCTCTACAATGAGCAGTTCTTC
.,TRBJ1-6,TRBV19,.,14,CASSIAGYNSPLHF,TGTGCCAGTAGTATCGCAGGTTATAATTCACCCCTCCACTTT
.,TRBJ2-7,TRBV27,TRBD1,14,CASSFGTGSYEQYF,TGTGCCAGCAGTTTCGGGACAGGCTCCTACGAGCAGTACTTC
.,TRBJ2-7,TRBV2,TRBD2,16,CASVDQGTSGIYEQYF,TGTGCCAGCGTAGACCAGGGGACTAGCGGCATATACGAGCAGTACTTC
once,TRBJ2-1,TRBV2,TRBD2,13,CASRTTSGPQQFF,TGTGCCAGCAGAACCACTAGCGGCCCCCAGCAGTTCTTC
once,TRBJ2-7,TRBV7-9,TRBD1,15,CASSLGVTGVNEQYF,TGTGCCAGCAGCTTAGGGGTGACAGGGGTCAACGAGCAGTACTTC
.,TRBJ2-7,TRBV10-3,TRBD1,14,CAISSGTGTYEQYF,TGTGCCATCAGTTCCGGGACAGGAACCTACGAGCAGTACTTC
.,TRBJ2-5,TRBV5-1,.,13,CARPEGYQETQYF,TGCGCCAGGCCTGAGGGGTATCAAGAGACCCAGTACTTC
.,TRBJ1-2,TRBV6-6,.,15,CASSYDGSPNYGYTF,TGTGCCAGCAGTTACGATGGGAGTCCTAACTATGGCTACACCTTC
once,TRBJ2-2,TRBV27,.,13,CASSSRGAGELFF,TGTGCCAGCAGTTCCAGGGGGGCCGGGGAGCTGTTTTTT
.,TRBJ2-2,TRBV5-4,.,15,CASSLRGRGPGELFF,TGTGCCAGCAGCTTGAGGGGGAGGGGCCCCGGGGAGCTGTTTTTT
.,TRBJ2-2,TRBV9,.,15,CASSVDGGGTGELFF,TGTGCCAGCAGCGTAGATGGGGGCGGCACCGGGGAGCTGTTTTTT
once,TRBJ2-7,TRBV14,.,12,CASSQDGYEQYF,TGTGCCAGCAGCCAAGACGGTTACGAGCAGTACTTC
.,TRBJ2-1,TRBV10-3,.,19,CAISESDGGGPALNNEQFF,TGTGCCATCAGTGAGTCTGACGGGGGAGGCCCTGCGTTAAACAATGAGCAGTTCTTC
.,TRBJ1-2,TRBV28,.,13,CASSLGGPHPHTF,TGTGCCAGCAGTTTAGGGGGGCCCCACCCCCACACCTTC
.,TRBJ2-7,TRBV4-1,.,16,CASSPGRAGPTYEQYF,TGCGCCAGCAGCCCAGGCCGGGCAGGGCCTACCTACGAGCAGTACTTC
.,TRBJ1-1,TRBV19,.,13,CASSLGARTEAFF,TGTGCCAGTAGTCTAGGGGCGCGCACTGAAGCTTTCTTT
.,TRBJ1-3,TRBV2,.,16,CASSDLTLGSGNTIYF,TGTGCCAGCAGTGATCTCACCCTCGGCTCTGGAAACACCATATATTTT
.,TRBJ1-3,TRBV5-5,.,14,CASSLEAYSLTIYF,TGTGCCAGCAGCTTGGAAGCTTATTCCCTCACCATATATTTT
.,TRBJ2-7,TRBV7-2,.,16,CASSSPRYKPSYEQYF,TGTGCCAGCAGCTCCCCTAGATACAAACCCTCCTACGAGCAGTACTTC
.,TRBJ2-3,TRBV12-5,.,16,CASGLAPGGGTDTQYF,TGTGCTAGTGGTTTGGCACCAGGGGGAGGAACAGATACGCAGTATTTT
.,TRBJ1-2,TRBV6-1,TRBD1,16,CASSGVGDRGTYGYTF,TGTGCCAGCAGTGGAGTAGGGGACAGGGGTACCTATGGCTACACCTTC
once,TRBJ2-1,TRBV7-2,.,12,CASRDGYNEQFF,TGTGCCAGCAGGGACGGATACAATGAGCAGTTCTTC
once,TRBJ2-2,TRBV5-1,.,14,CASSLVGGTGELFF,TGCGCCAGCAGCCTCGTAGGGGGTACCGGGGAGCTGTTTTTT
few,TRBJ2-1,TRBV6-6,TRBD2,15,CASSSGLAGTNEQFF,TGTGCCAGCAGTTCGGGACTAGCGGGGACAAATGAGCAGTTCTTC
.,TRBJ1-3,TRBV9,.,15,CASSVADRPGNTIYF,TGTGCCAGCAGCGTTGCAGACAGGCCTGGAAACACCATATATTTT
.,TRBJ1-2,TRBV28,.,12,CASEEGDYGYTF,TGTGCCAGCGAGGAGGGGGACTATGGCTACACCTTC
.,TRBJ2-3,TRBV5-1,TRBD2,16,CASSLGTRFDTDTQYF,TGCGCCAGCAGCTTGGGGACTAGATTCGACACAGATACGCAGTATTTT
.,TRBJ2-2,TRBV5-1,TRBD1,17,CASRSTGGEFFAGELFF,TGCGCCAGCAGATCGACAGGGGGCGAGTTTTTCGCCGGGGAGCTGTTTTTT
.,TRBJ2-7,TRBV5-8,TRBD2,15,CASSSPVGGFLEQYF,TGTGCCAGCAGCTCCCCAGTGGGGGGGTTTCTCGAGCAGTACTTC
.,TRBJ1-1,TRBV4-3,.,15,CASSQDTGEGAEAFF,TGCGCCAGCAGCCAAGATACGGGAGAGGGGGCTGAAGCTTTCTTT
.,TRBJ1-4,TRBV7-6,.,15,CASSPMEVVDEKLFF,TGTGCCAGCAGCCCCATGGAGGTGGTCGATGAAAAACTGTTTTTT
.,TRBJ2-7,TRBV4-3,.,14,CASSHNSNSYEQYF,TGCGCCAGCAGCCACAACAGTAATTCCTACGAGCAGTACTTC
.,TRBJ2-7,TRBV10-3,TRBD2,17,CAISDVGGSLLSYEQYF,TGTGCCATCAGTGATGTGGGCGGGAGTCTCCTCTCCTACGAGCAGTACTTC